The next 2 T cell receptor beta chains were all read from a single sample in a study of T cells in Graves' hyperthyroidism and ophthalmopathy. The source material, RNA transcripts, was used to amplify TCR beta CDR3 regions. RT-PCR in the first round (using the HTBI primer set) targeted the TCR CDR3. TCRdb re-derived calls from the multiplex PCR reads in MiXCR, one entry per CDR3 protein. The repertoire holds more than 450,000 distinct CDR3 sequences, 14% seen once, with about 14% in the top ten. The sample consisted of blood. The origin of the receptors is a middle-aged woman with Graves' hyperthyroidism.

This clonotype was observed many times. This chain joins TRBV12-5 and TRBJ1-4, with D possibly being TRBD1 (6 bases). CDR1 is LGHNT and CDR2 is FRNRAP in the germline V gene. Between the trimmed V and J ends, which lost 5 bases and 1 base, there was a span of 14 bases. The CDR3 totals 16 residues. The CDR3 sequence is CASGQQGWGTNEKLFF. The CDR3 DNA sequence: TGTGCTAGTGGTCAACAGGGCTGGGGAACTAATGAAAAACTGTTTTTT.

This clonotype was seen a few times. The J gene is TRBJ2-2, the V gene TRBV30, with no clear D. Germline CDR1 and CDR2: GTSNPN and SVGIG (reference sequence). Trimming pared 0 bases from V and 6 bases from J, leaving 8 bases between. The CDR3 covers 13 residues. This CDR3 is CAWSVETAGELFF. The CDR3 nucleotides are TGTGCCTGGAGTGTGGAAACAGCCGGGGAGCTGTTTTTT.